This TCR beta chain was obtained from a study of blood T cell repertoires in COVID-19. Ten or more counts support this clone. Authors' methods: Using reference gene primer amplification, nucleated cell counts were estimated. Here immunoSEQ multiplex PCR was the method, and the copy in TCRdb shows in-frame clones only, minus some. For V, J and clone size, that table is used; D and trimming come from the DNA. The table has about 240,000 clones, more than 75% seen once. V was clipped by 7 bases and J by 4 bases, with 14 bases between them. The germline V gene has CDR1 LGHNT and CDR2 FRNRAP. The CDR3 runs 14 residues.

The chain couples TRBV12-5 to TRBJ2-1; possibly TRBD2 for D (6 bases). Sequences were obtained from PBMCs or T cells enriched from blood (not recorded which). The origin of this receptor is a woman aged 40 to 50 with acute COVID-19. In DNA form, the CDR3 reads TGTGCTAGTGCCCCCCGGGACTTATACAATGAGCAGTTCTTC. Translated: CASAPRDLYNEQFF.